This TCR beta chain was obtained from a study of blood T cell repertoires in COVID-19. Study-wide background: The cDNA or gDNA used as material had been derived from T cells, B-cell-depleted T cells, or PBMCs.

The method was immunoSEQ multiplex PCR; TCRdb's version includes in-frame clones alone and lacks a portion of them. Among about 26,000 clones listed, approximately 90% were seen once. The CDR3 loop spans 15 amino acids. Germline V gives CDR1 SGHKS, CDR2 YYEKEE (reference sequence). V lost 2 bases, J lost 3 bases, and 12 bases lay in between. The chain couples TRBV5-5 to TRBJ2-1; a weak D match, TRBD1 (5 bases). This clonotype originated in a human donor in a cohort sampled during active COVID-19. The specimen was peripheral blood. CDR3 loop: CASSFVQDIYNEQFF. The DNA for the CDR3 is TGTGCCAGCAGCTTTGTGCAGGACATCTACAATGAGCAGTTCTTC.